This entry lists 20 T cell receptor beta chains sequenced from one sample in a study of control samples from healthy donors and cancer patients. The data were produced by immunoSEQ multiplex PCR, yet TCRdb's version contains in-frame clones alone and is incomplete. The sample consists of 130,000 or so clones, about nine tenths of them appearing once. Sequences were obtained from blood. All receptors come from a man aged 35-49 years in good health.

The gene calls are TRBV7-9 and TRBJ1-1, with 7 bases fitting TRBD1. CDR3 length equals 14 residues. Germline values: CDR1 SEHNR, CDR2 FQNEAQ (reference sequence). J lost 6 bases, V lost 0 bases, and 4 bases had no gene match. CDR3 bases: TGTGCCAGCAGCTTAGCCCGGGACAGAGCTGAAGCTTTCTTT. Encoded protein: CASSLARDRAEAFF.

This clone was detected a few times. The chain recombines TRBV30 with TRBJ2-1; no firm D call. The germline V and J ends were trimmed by 6 bases and 8 bases, with 20 bases remaining between them. This CDR3 is built from 14 residues. CDR1 and CDR2 (germline): GTSNPN, SVGIG (reference sequence). The CDR3 loop is CACQLPPFSDEQFF. The CDR3 DNA follows: TGTGCCTGTCAATTACCCCCTTTCTCCGATGAGCAGTTCTTC.

V gene TRBV2 combines with J gene TRBJ1-2, with D unclear. Germline assignment: CDR1 SNHLY and CDR2 FYNNEI. V lost 3 bases and J lost 6, with 14 bases in between. There are 14 residues in the CDR3. The CDR3 protein is CASSERQRADGYTF. DNA of the CDR3: TGTGCCAGCAGTGAGCGGCAGCGGGCGGATGGCTACACCTTC.

V usage is TRBV18 and J usage is TRBJ1-2; D gene uncertain. CDR3 length equals 14 residues. In germline, CDR1 is KGHSH, CDR2 LQKENI. Trimming took off 3 bases at V and 7 bases at J, with 15 bases between the two ends. Here the CDR3 reads CASSPYGGVGGYTF. The DNA of the CDR3 is TGTGCCAGCTCACCCTACGGCGGGGTGGGTGGCTACACCTTC.

The chain has TRBV2 and TRBJ2-5, with D uncertain. There are 17 residues in the CDR3. The germline V and J ends were trimmed by 6 bases and 0 bases, with 20 bases remaining between them. Germline loops: CDR1 SNHLY, CDR2 FYNNEI. CDR3 loop: CASRPQVGRINQETQYF. The CDR3 DNA reads as TGTGCCAGCAGGCCCCAGGTCGGGCGGATTAACCAAGAGACCCAGTACTTC.

With respect to this clone: Other nucleotide sequences in the sample specify the same CDR3. The rearrangement uses TRBV9 and TRBJ1-3; D unresolved. The V gene lost 0 bases and the J gene lost 1 base, with 8 bases spanning the gap. The CDR3 runs to 15 residues. Germline V lookup: CDR1 SGDLS, CDR2 YYNGEE. CDR3 in DNA: TGTGCCAGCAGCGTAGGAGGCGGATCTGGAAACACCATATATTTT. Translated, it gives CASSVGGGSGNTIYF. The whole variable domain, filled in from reference TRBV9 and TRBJ1-3, reads DSGVTQTPKHLITATGQRVTLRCSPRSGDLSVYWYQQSLDQGLQFLIQYYNGEERAKGNILERFSAQQFPDLHSELNLSSLELGDSALYFCASSVGGGSGNTIYFGEGSWLTVV.

The chain is built from TRBV11-3 and TRBJ2-1, with TRBD1 matching 7 bases. With V trimmed by 3 bases and J by 4 bases, 6 bases remained unmatched. The germline V gene encodes CDR1 SGHNT and CDR2 YENEEA. This CDR3 spans 15 amino acids. CDR3 protein: CASSLDRSGYNEQFF. The CDR3 nucleotides are TGTGCCAGCAGCTTGGACAGGTCAGGATACAATGAGCAGTTCTTC.

This chain links TRBV9 with TRBJ2-1; the match to TRBD2 covers 8 bases. Germline assignment: CDR1 SGDLS and CDR2 YYNGEE. The J segment lost 7 bases and the V segment lost 0 bases, leaving 9 bases of the junction unmatched. The CDR3 runs 16 residues. The CDR3 coding sequence is TGTGCCAGCAGCGTAGATCCCAGCGGGGGCGGGAATGAGCAGTTCTTC. It yields the protein CASSVDPSGGGNEQFF.

This chain joins TRBV14 and TRBJ1-3; D unresolved. Per germline, CDR1 SGHDN and CDR2 FVKESK. V gave up 0 bases and J gave up 4 bases, with 16 bases separating them. The length of the CDR3 is 17 residues. The CDR3 sequence is CASSQDEARRGGNTIYF. The CDR3 DNA reads as TGTGCCAGCAGCCAAGACGAGGCCCGCCGGGGAGGAAACACCATATATTTT.

V gene TRBV6-1 combines with J gene TRBJ1-3, with no clear D. V was pared by 1 base and J by 4 bases, with 11 bases between. This CDR3 has 15 residues. Germline-derived CDR1 and CDR2 are MNHNS and SASEGT. The CDR3, as DNA: TGTGCCAGCAGTGAAGTATGGTTACAAGGAAACACCATATATTTT. This sequence encodes CASSEVWLQGNTIYF.

This clone showed up just once. The V gene is TRBV25-1, the J gene TRBJ2-1; 10 bases are shared with TRBD1. CDR1 MGHDK and CDR2 SYGVNS come from the germline V gene. J gave up 6 bases and V 7 bases, and 15 bases lay outside the gene matches. This CDR3 is 17 amino acids long. The CDR3: CASNNPTGQGVGNEQFF. CDR3 coding DNA: TGTGCCAGCAACAACCCGACCGGACAGGGGGTGGGCAATGAGCAGTTCTTC.

V gene TRBV11-3 combines with J gene TRBJ2-5, with 8 nucleotides matching TRBD1. The trim removed 3 bases at V and 5 bases at J, leaving 5 bases unmatched. The CDR3 consists of 14 residues. Germline V CDR1 and CDR2: SGHNT, YENEEA. As DNA, the CDR3 is TGTGCCAGCAGCTTTTCAGGGGGCGGGGAGACCCAGTACTTC. Protein sequence: CASSFSGGGETQYF.

V and J are TRBV25-1 and TRBJ2-5; 8 nucleotides match TRBD1. The germline V gene encodes CDR1 MGHDK and CDR2 SYGVNS. The trim removed 6 bases at V and 3 bases at J, leaving 3 bases unmatched. This CDR3 contains 13 residues. The CDR3 DNA is TGTGCCAGCAGCCGGACAGGGAAAGAGACCCAGTACTTC. It codes for CASSRTGKETQYF.

V usage is TRBV11-2 and J usage is TRBJ1-5; D ambiguous. This CDR3 comprises 13 residues. Germline lookup yields CDR1 SGHAT and CDR2 FQNNGV. V dropped 1 base and J dropped 4 bases, with 5 bases sitting between them. The CDR3 nucleotides read TGTGCCAGCAGCTTAGCTTTGAATCAGCCCCAGCATTTT. Protein: CASSLALNQPQHF. Based on the CDR3 plus reference TRBV11-2 and TRBJ1-5, the full variable domain is EAGVAQSPRYKIIEKRQSVAFWCNPISGHATLYWYQQILGQGPKLLIQFQNNGVVDDSQLPKDRFSAERLKGVDSTLKIQPAKLEDSAVYLCASSLALNQPQHFGDGTRLSIL.

V and J are TRBV5-1 and TRBJ2-3; D is possibly TRBD1 (6 bases). The CDR3 is 15 amino acids. The V end was cut by 0 bases, the J end by 4 bases, with 12 bases between. Germline-derived CDR1 and CDR2 are SGHRS and YFSETQ. CDR3 protein: CASSLVTGSSDTQYF. Here the CDR3 DNA reads TGCGCCAGCAGCTTGGTCACAGGGTCATCAGATACGCAGTATTTT.

The chain recombines TRBV5-1 with TRBJ1-6; D ambiguous. Trimming pared 4 bases from V and 8 bases from J, leaving 16 bases between. In germline, CDR1 is SGHRS, CDR2 YFSETQ. The CDR3 runs 15 residues. CDR3 amino acids: CASSPRATGDSPLHF. The CDR3 region has the DNA TGCGCCAGCAGCCCGCGGGCCACCGGGGATTCACCCCTCCACTTT.

The rearrangement uses TRBV7-9 and TRBJ1-1, with D perhaps matching TRBD1 (5 bases). CDR1 SEHNR and CDR2 FQNEAQ come from the germline V gene (reference sequence). V lost 5 bases to trimming and J lost 2 bases, with 12 bases between them. The CDR3 runs 14 residues. The CDR3 nucleotides are TGTGCCAGCAGCCAGACAGAACGCAACACTGAAGCTTTCTTT. It specifies CASSQTERNTEAFF.

The chain is built from TRBV6-5 and TRBJ1-3, with 10 bases lining up with TRBD1. The CDR3 is 15 residues long. J was trimmed by 2 bases and V by 4 bases; bases with no gene match: 2. Per the germline V gene, CDR1 is MNHEY and CDR2 is SVGAGI. This CDR3 is CASSSDRGPGNTIYF. In nucleotides, the CDR3 is TGTGCCAGCAGTTCCGACAGGGGGCCTGGAAACACCATATATTTT.

This clone was counted a single time. In DNA, the CDR3 is TGTGCCAGCAGTTCCAGGACAGGGCGAAACGAAAAACTGTTTTTT. Its protein is CASSSRTGRNEKLFF. The chain is built from TRBV6-2 or TRBV6-3 and TRBJ1-4; 8 bases are a match to TRBD1. This CDR3 is built from 15 residues. The germline V gene has CDR1 MNHEY and CDR2 SVGEGT. The V and J ends lost 4 bases and 8 bases, in that order; junction bases with no gene match: 9.

This rearrangement joins TRBV13 to TRBJ1-1, with 10 nucleotides matching TRBD1. Germline V gene lookup returns CDR1 PRHDT and CDR2 FYEKMQ (reference sequence). This CDR3 region has 14 residues. Germline trimming cut 5 bases from V and 5 bases from J; bases unmatched to any gene: 5. In DNA form, the CDR3 reads TGTGCCAGCAGCGACAGGGGGCGACGGACTGAAGCTTTCTTT. Translating it yields CASSDRGRRTEAFF.